This T cell receptor (beta chain) was recovered during a study of CD8+CD57+ T cells in acquired aplastic anemia. Overall study results and limits: Patients and controls shared 25 to 30 CD8+ CDR3 sequences, which appeared highly expressed in patients and within their immunodominant clones. CD8+ Simpson's diversity did not differ significantly between patients and controls.

Patients picked for sequencing had shown CD8+CD57+ cell expansion detected by flow cytometry. CDR3 and TCR beta VDJ profiling relied on genomic DNA as the template. MiXCR, run by TCRdb on the reads, gives a single entry per CDR3 protein. The profile shows 250,000 to 350,000 distinct CDR3 sequences, approximately 60% of them singletons. As concerns this clonotype: Its antigen is not identified.

Material: sorted CD4+, CD8+, or CD8+CD57+ T cells (not recorded which) from PBMCs. The TCR originated in a human donor with aplastic anemia.

CDR3 region: CASSFLQRGQETQYF. DNA of the CDR3: TGTGCCAGCAGCTTTCTTCAGCGGGGGCAAGAGACCCAGTACTTC. The rearrangement uses TRBV7-2 and TRBJ2-5, with 8 bases identical to TRBD2. This CDR3 comprises 15 residues. Germline CDR1 reads SGHTA; CDR2 reads FQGNSA. V dropped 3 bases and J dropped 2; count of bases not matched to a gene: 5.